The 3 T cell receptor beta chains reported below all come from one sample, sequenced in a study of shared clonotypes between healthy human individuals. Measured with immunoSEQ multiplex PCR; TCRdb has only the in-frame clones, and not every one. The profile covers about 470,000 clones, with around 75% appearing a single time and less than 15% taken by the ten largest. Sequencing was performed on PBMCs. The receptor set was obtained from a woman between 40 and 50 years old in good health. Some clones in this sample may be carry-over from other donors' samples.

DNA for the CDR3: TGTGCCAGCAGCTTTCCTAGCGGGAGTCAAGGCAATGAGCAGTTCTTC. Amino acids: CASSFPSGSQGNEQFF. This chain joins TRBV5-4 and TRBJ2-1, with 10 bases lining up with TRBD2. The CDR3 contains 16 residues. Trimming took 2 bases from V and 6 from J; bases not matched to a gene: 8. The germline CDR1 and CDR2 sequences are SGHNT and YYREEE (reference sequence). The variable domain in full, completed from reference TRBV5-4 and TRBJ2-1, reads ETGVTQSPTHLIKTRGQQVTLRCSSQSGHNTVSWYQQALGQGPQFIFQYYREEENGRGNFPPRFSGLQFPNYSSELNVNALELDDSALYLCASSFPSGSQGNEQFFGPGTRLTVL.

As for this clone: The junction differs from germline at one of its ends, possibly a read error. Other DNA sequences of this sample code for an identical CDR3. This sequence joins TRBV7-9 and TRBJ2-2; 10 bases align to TRBD2. Germline V gene data show CDR1 as SEHNR and CDR2 as FQNEAQ (reference sequence). This CDR3 spans 15 amino acids. Here the CDR3 reads CASSLAGDGTGELFF. The CDR3 region has the DNA TGTGCCAGCAGCCTAGCGGGAGATGGCACCGGGGAGCTGTTTTTT.

The rearrangement uses TRBV5-1 and TRBJ2-3, with D possibly being TRBD1 or TRBD2 (5 bases each). This CDR3 is built from 16 residues. V lost 5 bases and J 6 bases, leaving 22 bases between the germline ends. CDR1 is SGHRS, CDR2 YFSETQ, per germline. The CDR3 spells CASSGLGTYTMDTQYF. DNA for the CDR3: TGCGCCAGCAGTGGCCTCGGGACCTATACTATGGATACGCAGTATTTT.